The 3 T cell receptor beta chains below all came from one sample that was sequenced in a study of blood T cell repertoires in COVID-19. TCRdb's copy holds only in-frame clones and misses some; the assay was immunoSEQ multiplex PCR. Of around 200,000 clones detected, about 83% appear once; the ten largest clones hold 4.5% to 7%. Sequencing was performed on PBMCs or T cells enriched from blood (not recorded which). These receptors came from a man in his forties with acute COVID-19.

This chain joins TRBV2 and TRBJ1-5, with D unresolved. Germline-derived CDR1 and CDR2 are SNHLY and FYNNEI. The V end lost 6 bases, the J end lost 2 bases, and 14 bases lay between the germline ends. The CDR3 spans 15 residues. DNA of the CDR3: TGTGCCAGCAGGGAAACAACCACCGGCAATCAGCCCCAGCATTTT. This codes for CASRETTTGNQPQHF.

This chain joins TRBV18 and TRBJ2-5; D call uncertain. The CDR3 is 13 residues long. Trimming pared 4 bases from V and 0 bases from J, leaving 6 bases between. Germline V gene sequence: CDR1 KGHSH, CDR2 LQKENI. This CDR3 reads CASSLQYQETQYF. In DNA, the CDR3 is TGTGCCAGCTCACTCCAGTACCAAGAGACCCAGTACTTC. The full variable domain, completed using reference TRBV18 and TRBJ2-5, is NAGVMQNPRHLVRRRGQEARLRCSPMKGHSHVYWYRQLPEEGLKFMVYLQKENIIDESGMPKERFSAEFPKEGPSILRIQQVVRGDSAAYFCASSLQYQETQYFGPGTRLLVL.

This clone was detected once. The chain joins TRBV5-4 to TRBJ2-5; 8 bases are shared with TRBD1. V lost 3 bases to trimming and J lost 5 bases; unmatched junction nucleotides: 9. The CDR3 is 15 amino acids. Looked up from germline, CDR1 is SGHNT and CDR2 is YYREEE (reference sequence). The CDR3 DNA reads TGTGCCAGCAGCTCCGCAGGGGGCGGAAAGGAGACCCAGTACTTC. The encoded protein is CASSSAGGGKETQYF.